These T cell receptor beta chains were read from a single sample in a study of CD8 T cells in ankylosing spondylitis. Each CDR3 protein gets one entry after TCRdb re-called the 5' RACE reads with MiXCR. The sample lists around 130,000 distinct CDR3 sequences, 7% occurring once. Sample: blood, either unsorted or a sorted T cell fraction (not recorded which). The receptors originated from a male donor with ankylosing spondylitis or in good health (not recorded which). The CDR3 runs from the conserved cysteine through the conserved F or W. Each record gives: D gene, V gene, J gene, clone size, CDR3 protein, CDR3 DNA. A D gene is named only where the DNA matches it firmly. Sizes are listed as how often the clone was seen (once, few, many) or a class if it is expanded.

TRBD1	TRBV10-3	TRBJ2-7	many	CAISESWTGGYYEQYF	TGTGCCATCAGTGAGTCCTGGACAGGGGGCTACTACGAGCAGTACTTC
NA	TRBV3-1	TRBJ2-2	many	CASRLGASTGELFF	TGTGCCAGCCGCCTCGGGGCGAGCACCGGGGAGCTGTTTTTT
NA	TRBV20-1	TRBJ2-7	many	CSARDSQRLSYEQYF	TGCAGTGCTAGAGATTCCCAGCGGCTCTCCTACGAGCAGTACTTC
TRBD2	TRBV20-1	TRBJ2-1	many	CSALAGASYNEQFF	TGCAGTGCTTTAGCGGGGGCTTCGTACAATGAGCAGTTCTTC
NA	TRBV20-1	TRBJ2-1	many	CSARPRYIYSYNEQFF	TGCAGTGCTAGGCCACGGTACATCTACTCCTACAATGAGCAGTTCTTC
NA	TRBV11-2	TRBJ1-3	many	CASTLAGGNTIYF	TGTGCCAGCACCCTAGCGGGGGGAAACACCATATATTTT
TRBD1	TRBV20-1	TRBJ1-5	many	CSAPGWTGGGQPQHF	TGCAGTGCCCCCGGCTGGACAGGAGGTGGTCAGCCCCAGCATTTT
NA	TRBV25-1	TRBJ2-6	many	CASSMRAAGANVLTF	TGTGCCAGCAGTATGCGGGCTGCTGGGGCCAACGTCCTGACTTTC
NA	TRBV5-1	TRBJ2-5	few	CASSLASDRRQETQYF	TGCGCCAGCAGCTTGGCCTCTGACCGAAGACAAGAGACCCAGTACTTC
NA	TRBV3-1	TRBJ2-1	many	CASSQDHRDEQFF	TGTGCCAGCAGCCAAGATCACAGGGATGAGCAGTTCTTC
NA	TRBV11-1	TRBJ2-2	many	CASSLGNRESTGNTGELFF	TGTGCCAGCAGCTTAGGTAATCGGGAGAGCACCGGAAACACCGGGGAGCTGTTTTTT
NA	TRBV6-2/TRBV6-3	TRBJ1-2	many	CASIGMIGYGYTF	TGTGCCAGCATCGGAATGATCGGCTATGGCTACACCTTC
TRBD2	TRBV20-1	TRBJ2-1	once	CSGEGLARNEQFF	TGCAGTGGGGAGGGACTAGCTAGGAATGAGCAGTTCTTC
TRBD2	TRBV12-3/TRBV12-4	TRBJ2-2	many	CASTRGLGNTGELFF	TGTGCCAGCACCCGGGGACTAGGTAACACCGGGGAGCTGTTTTTT
NA	TRBV7-9	TRBJ2-7	many	CASSSRMGAMEEQYF	TGTGCCAGCAGCTCGAGGATGGGCGCCATGGAAGAGCAGTACTTC
NA	TRBV12-3/TRBV12-4	TRBJ2-2	many	CASTEGELFF	TGTGCCAGCACCGAAGGAGAGCTGTTTTTT
TRBD2	TRBV7-2	TRBJ2-7	many	CASSLEWRGSYEQYF	TGTGCCAGCAGCTTAGAATGGCGGGGGTCCTACGAGCAGTACTTC
NA	TRBV11-2	TRBJ2-7	many	CASSLDPRGPYEQYF	TGTGCCAGCAGCTTAGATCCTCGGGGGCCCTACGAGCAGTACTTC
NA	TRBV20-1	TRBJ2-7	many	CSARDPRASSYEQYF	TGCAGTGCTAGAGATCCGCGGGCTAGCTCCTACGAGCAGTACTTC